These 30 T cell receptor beta chains came from one sample sequenced in a study of T cells of healthy individuals. Each CDR3 protein is one row after TCRdb ran MiXCR on the 5' RACE reads. This repertoire shows about 96,000 distinct CDR3 sequences, about 16% found once; its top ten account for 6.2%. The source of these receptors is a human donor in good health.

This clonotype was seen a few times. The chain carries TRBV11-2 and TRBJ2-1, with 8 bases lining up with TRBD2. With 4 bases clipped from V and 9 bases from J, the junction kept 8 bases outside the gene matches. The CDR3 loop spans 14 amino acids. CDR1 SGHAT and CDR2 FQNNGV come from the germline V gene. CDR3 sequence reads: CASSWSGSLSEQFF. For the CDR3, the DNA is TGTGCCAGCAGCTGGAGCGGGAGTTTGAGTGAGCAGTTCTTC. Full variable domain (outside the CDR3, taken from reference TRBV11-2 and TRBJ2-1): EAGVAQSPRYKIIEKRQSVAFWCNPISGHATLYWYQQILGQGPKLLIQFQNNGVVDDSQLPKDRFSAERLKGVDSTLKIQPAKLEDSAVYLCASSWSGSLSEQFFGPGTRLTVL.

The chain uses TRBV28 and TRBJ2-7, with TRBD1 identical over 8 bases. V lost 3 bases to trimming and J lost 0 bases; unmatched junction nucleotides: 4. Per the germline V gene, CDR1 is MDHEN and CDR2 is SYDVKM. This CDR3 comprises 15 residues. DNA of the CDR3: TGTGCCAGCAGTTTGGACAGGGAGAGCTCCTACGAGCAGTACTTC. As protein: CASSLDRESSYEQYF. Variable domain in full (rest from reference TRBV28 and TRBJ2-7): DVKVTQSSRYLVKRTGEKVFLECVQDMDHENMFWYRQDPGLGLRLIYFSYDVKMKEKGDIPEGYSVSREKKERFSLILESASTNQTSMYLCASSLDRESSYEQYFGPGTRLTVT.

This clonotype has a handful of counts. The chain carries TRBV7-9 and TRBJ2-5, with TRBD2 matching over 7 bases. The CDR3 totals 14 residues. Germline V gene data show CDR1 as SEHNR and CDR2 as FQNEAQ (reference sequence). With V trimmed by 5 bases and J by 3 bases, 6 bases remained unmatched. The CDR3 region is CASSPGGSKETQYF. The CDR3 DNA reads as TGTGCCAGCAGCCCCGGCGGGAGTAAAGAGACCCAGTACTTC.

J is TRBJ2-3 and V is TRBV29-1; 11 bases align to TRBD1. V was pared by 5 bases and J by 2 bases, with 6 bases of the junction left unmatched. The CDR3 sequence is 15 residues long. Germline values: CDR1 SQVTM, CDR2 ANQGSEA. The CDR3 region has the DNA TGCAGCGTTCAACCGGGACAGGGGGTCACAGATACGCAGTATTTT. The encoded protein is CSVQPGQGVTDTQYF.

There are many counts of this clonotype. The gene calls are TRBV20-1 and TRBJ2-4; no definite D call. CDR1 is DFQATT, CDR2 SNEGSKA, per germline (reference sequence). The CDR3 has 13 amino acids. Trimming shortened V by 6 bases and J by 0 bases, and 9 bases separated the two germline ends. In DNA, the CDR3 is TGCAGTGCCTCGGAACCAGCCAAAAACATTCAGTACTTC. It is translated as CSASEPAKNIQYF.

This clonotype was seen more than once but under ten times. The V call is TRBV18, the J call TRBJ2-1; D unresolved. Between the trimmed V and J ends, which lost 0 bases and 0 bases, there was a span of 15 bases. The CDR3 consists of 18 residues. Germline-derived CDR1 and CDR2 are KGHSH and LQKENI. CDR3 nucleotides: TGTGCCAGCTCACCACCGTTACCCGGCCAGAGCTCCTACAATGAGCAGTTCTTC. Translation: CASSPPLPGQSSYNEQFF.

At least ten counts were recorded for this clonotype. The chain recombines TRBV4-1 with TRBJ1-1; no definite D call. Germline V gives CDR1 MGHRA, CDR2 YSYEKL. The V end lost 1 base, the J end lost 5 bases, and 11 bases lay between the germline ends. The CDR3 is 14 residues long. The DNA of the CDR3 is TGCGCCAGCAGCCAAGGAGGAAGGGAAACTGAAGCTTTCTTT. Its translation is CASSQGGRETEAFF.

The genes are TRBV7-3 and TRBJ1-1; D perhaps matches TRBD1 (5 bases). With 2 bases removed from V and 3 bases from J, the gap between germline ends came to 13 bases. This CDR3 is built from 15 residues. Germline V gives CDR1 SGHTA, CDR2 FQGTGA. The CDR3 protein is CASSLWGGRDTEAFF. CDR3 nucleotide sequence: TGTGCCAGCAGCTTATGGGGGGGGAGGGACACTGAAGCTTTCTTT.

This clonotype was seen repeatedly, ten times or more. This chain links TRBV12-3 or TRBV12-4 with TRBJ1-1, with 7 bases fitting TRBD1. The V gene end was trimmed by 7 bases and the J gene end by 4 bases; junction bases not matched to a gene: 9. CDR3 size: 14 residues. CDR3 nucleotides: TGTGCCAGCATTACAGGGGCTGGTCGCACTGAAGCTTTCTTT. The encoded protein is CASITGAGRTEAFF.

This clonotype was counted at least ten times. The chain is built from TRBV14 and TRBJ2-3, with D perhaps assigned TRBD1 or TRBD2 (5 bases each). Germline loops: CDR1 SGHDN, CDR2 FVKESK. This CDR3 has 14 amino acids. V was clipped by 4 bases and J by 4 bases, with 12 bases between them. CDR3 region: CASSLERGSDTQYF. In nucleotides, the CDR3 is TGTGCCAGCAGCCTGGAGAGGGGATCAGATACGCAGTATTTT.

This chain links TRBV28 with TRBJ1-6; D call uncertain. This CDR3 comprises 15 residues. Deletions cut 3 bases from V and 3 bases from J, with 9 bases between. Germline V gene sequence: CDR1 MDHEN, CDR2 SYDVKM. The CDR3 DNA reads as TGTGCCAGCAGTTTCGCTGGTATCTATAATTCACCCCTCCACTTT. Encoded protein: CASSFAGIYNSPLHF.

The chain employs TRBV28 and TRBJ2-5, with D maybe TRBD1 (5 bases). Germline lookup yields CDR1 MDHEN and CDR2 SYDVKM. The CDR3 is made up of 14 amino acids. Deletions cut 5 bases from V and 3 bases from J, with 13 bases between. The CDR3 region has the DNA TGTGCCAGCAGTCTTCAGGGCGAAAAAGAGACCCAGTACTTC. As protein: CASSLQGEKETQYF. Filled out from reference TRBV28 and TRBJ2-5, the complete variable domain reads DVKVTQSSRYLVKRTGEKVFLECVQDMDHENMFWYRQDPGLGLRLIYFSYDVKMKEKGDIPEGYSVSREKKERFSLILESASTNQTSMYLCASSLQGEKETQYFGPGTRLLVL.

This clonotype has a single count. The rearrangement links TRBV6-5 to TRBJ1-1, with D unresolved. The CDR3 is 16 residues long. Germline CDR1 reads MNHEY; CDR2 reads SVGAGI. Trimming removed 2 bases from V and 0 bases from J, with 13 bases in between. CDR3 amino acids: CASSYVWREVNTEAFF. In nucleotides, the CDR3 is TGTGCCAGCAGTTACGTCTGGCGGGAAGTGAACACTGAAGCTTTCTTT.

This chain joins TRBV20-1 and TRBJ2-1; 11 bases fit TRBD2. The CDR3 loop spans 18 amino acids. V gave up 6 bases and J gave up 7 bases; unmatched junction bases: 20. Looked up from germline, CDR1 is DFQATT and CDR2 is SNEGSKA (reference sequence). This CDR3 is CSANPTINPSGGPNEQFF. CDR3 bases: TGCAGTGCCAACCCCACTATCAATCCTAGCGGGGGGCCGAATGAGCAGTTCTTC.

This clonotype was picked up a small number of times. The rearrangement joins TRBV27 to TRBJ2-1, with 14 bases fitting TRBD2. Germline CDR1 MNHEY, CDR2 SMNVEV (reference sequence). With V trimmed by 4 bases and J by 9 bases, 5 bases remained unmatched. The CDR3 length is 15 residues. CDR3 in DNA: TGTGCCAGCAGTTGGGGACTAGCGGGAGAGGGTGAGCAGTTCTTC. This codes for CASSWGLAGEGEQFF.

This chain links TRBV6-1 with TRBJ1-1; no definite D call. The CDR3 totals 15 residues. CDR1 MNHNS and CDR2 SASEGT come from the germline V gene. The V end was cut by 0 bases, the J end by 0 bases, with 8 bases between. CDR3 nucleotide sequence: TGTGCCAGCAGTGAAGCCTGGCAGGTGAACACTGAAGCTTTCTTT. It specifies CASSEAWQVNTEAFF.

This clonotype has a handful of counts. The V and J genes are TRBV7-2 and TRBJ2-1, with 9 bases that match TRBD2. The CDR3 has 15 residues. Germline-derived CDR1 and CDR2 are SGHTA and FQGNSA. The J segment lost 2 bases and the V segment lost 2 bases, leaving 1 base of the junction unmatched. CDR3 nucleotide sequence: TGTGCCAGCAGCTTACGCGGGAGGGCCTACAATGAGCAGTTCTTC. Translated: CASSLRGRAYNEQFF.

The J gene is TRBJ2-2, the V gene TRBV2; D may be TRBD2 (5 bases). Germline assignment: CDR1 SNHLY and CDR2 FYNNEI. There are 16 residues in the CDR3. The V gene lost 2 bases and the J gene lost 4 bases, with 14 bases spanning the gap. The CDR3 region is CASSELLGRGTGELFF. CDR3 nucleotide sequence: TGTGCCAGCAGTGAACTTTTAGGACGGGGCACCGGGGAGCTGTTTTTT.

This clonotype was seen more than once but under ten times. The rearrangement uses TRBV5-6 and TRBJ2-5; possible D gene TRBD1, 6 bases. Trimming removed 4 bases from V and 3 bases from J, with 16 bases in between. The length of the CDR3 is 15 residues. The germline V gene encodes CDR1 SGHDT and CDR2 YYEEEE. CDR3 nucleotides: TGTGCCAGCAGCCCCCTCGGACAGCTCGAAGAGACCCAGTACTTC. Its translation: CASSPLGQLEETQYF.

The rearrangement links TRBV2 to TRBJ1-5; D might be TRBD1 (5 bases). V was clipped by 6 bases and J by 7 bases, with 13 bases between them. Germline V gene lookup returns CDR1 SNHLY and CDR2 FYNNEI. CDR3 length: 13 amino acids. CDR3 bases: TGTGCCAGCAGGGGACTTGCGGGGCAGCCCCAGCATTTT. As protein: CASRGLAGQPQHF.

The chain links TRBV21-1 to TRBJ1-2; the table's D call, TRBD1, has no DNA check behind it. TRBV21-1 is a pseudogene locus. The CDR3 totals 17 residues. Here the CDR3 DNA reads TGTGCCAGCAGCAAAGCCGGGACGGGGCTGGGTTGCTATGGCTACACCTTC. Translating it yields CASSKAGTGLGCYGYTF.

The chain uses TRBV7-7 and TRBJ2-5; no clear D. V lost 1 base to trimming and J lost 0 bases, with 9 bases between them. There are 15 residues in the CDR3. Per germline, CDR1 SSHAT and CDR2 FNYEAQ (reference sequence). The DNA of the CDR3 is TGTGCCAGCAGCTTAGACCCCGGGTACCAAGAGACCCAGTACTTC. Residues: CASSLDPGYQETQYF.

This clonotype was seen ten or more times. This chain connects TRBV9 to TRBJ2-4; the D gene could be TRBD1 or TRBD2 (5 bases each). In germline, CDR1 is SGDLS, CDR2 YYNGEE. CDR3 length: 16 amino acids. V was pared by 0 bases and J by 9 bases, with 19 bases between. DNA for the CDR3: TGTGCCAGCAGCGTAGCGGAGCGGTCGAACCAGGGCATTCAGTACTTC. This gives the protein CASSVAERSNQGIQYF.

The chain combines TRBV28 with TRBJ2-3; the D gene is possibly TRBD1 (6 bases). CDR3 length: 15 residues. Germline V gene lookup returns CDR1 MDHEN and CDR2 SYDVKM. V was clipped by 4 bases and J by 5 bases, with 16 bases between them. Here the CDR3 reads CASSYQQGGGDTQYF. CDR3 DNA sequence: TGTGCCAGCAGTTATCAACAGGGTGGGGGAGATACGCAGTATTTT. Based on the CDR3 plus reference TRBV28 and TRBJ2-3, the full variable domain is DVKVTQSSRYLVKRTGEKVFLECVQDMDHENMFWYRQDPGLGLRLIYFSYDVKMKEKGDIPEGYSVSREKKERFSLILESASTNQTSMYLCASSYQQGGGDTQYFGPGTRLTVL.

In its sample, this clonotype was seen a few times. The chain's CDR3 is CASTPGVGTYNEQFF. The CDR3 DNA sequence: TGTGCCAGCACCCCGGGGGTAGGGACTTACAATGAGCAGTTCTTC. The rearrangement links TRBV12-3 or TRBV12-4 to TRBJ2-1; D is possibly TRBD2 (6 bases). This CDR3 spans 15 amino acids. V was trimmed by 7 bases and J by 4 bases, leaving 17 bases between them.

The chain is built from TRBV7-8 and TRBJ2-3; 16 nucleotides match TRBD2. The J segment lost 4 bases and the V segment lost 5 bases, leaving 18 bases of the junction unmatched. The CDR3 has 21 residues. Germline CDR1 and CDR2: SGHVS and FQNEAQ. The chain's CDR3 is CASSPRPKGLAGGIGADTQYF. The CDR3 DNA reads TGTGCCAGCAGCCCGCGACCCAAGGGACTAGCGGGAGGGATAGGCGCAGATACGCAGTATTTT.

This clonotype turned up a few times. The rearrangement uses TRBV3-1 and TRBJ2-7; 7 bases are shared with TRBD1. The CDR3 runs 15 residues. Per germline, CDR1 LGHDT and CDR2 YNNKEL (reference sequence). The trim removed 1 base at V and 2 bases at J, leaving 5 bases unmatched. CDR3 sequence: CASSQGQGAPYEQYF. The CDR3 nucleotides read TGTGCCAGCAGCCAAGGACAGGGAGCCCCCTACGAGCAGTACTTC.

This clonotype was recorded many times. V gene TRBV12-3 or TRBV12-4 combines with J gene TRBJ1-2; tentatively, D is TRBD1 (5 bases). CDR3 size: 13 residues. V was cut by 1 base and J by 8 bases, with 11 bases left in between. For the CDR3, the DNA is TGTGCCAGCAGTTTAGTGGGACCTCAAGGCTACACCTTC. It translates to CASSLVGPQGYTF.

The chain's CDR3 is CASSPAGTRRVDEQFF. CDR3 sequence (DNA): TGTGCCAGCTCTCCGGCGGGGACTAGGAGGGTCGATGAGCAGTTCTTC. This chain links TRBV28 with TRBJ2-1; 8 nucleotides match TRBD2. CDR3 size: 16 residues. After removal of 8 bases from V and 8 bases from J, the junction contained 17 bases not matched to a gene. CDR1 and CDR2 from the germline V gene are MDHEN and SYDVKM.

Notes on this clonotype: A much larger clone lies a single base off, so this may be a read error. This chain connects TRBV20-1 to TRBJ1-4; D possibly corresponds to TRBD1 (6 bases). The CDR3 covers 11 residues. V lost 5 bases to trimming and J lost 13 bases, with 14 bases between them. The germline V gene encodes CDR1 DFQATT and CDR2 SNEGSKA (reference sequence). The CDR3 DNA sequence: TGCAGTGCTCGTGGGGGCGAAGGACTGTTTTTT. The encoded protein is CSARGGEGLFF.